Included here is one T cell receptor (beta chain) sequence, with context. The data belong to a study of blood T cell repertoires in COVID-19. Whole-study context: Nucleic acid was either cDNA or gDNA, and it came from T cells, B-cell-depleted T cells, or PBMCs.

Method: immunoSEQ multiplex PCR; TCRdb's copy keeps in-frame clones and lacks some. Altogether under 300,000 clones are present, 70% to 90% being singletons, with the ten largest covering 11%. The germline V gene encodes CDR1 SGHTA and CDR2 FQGTGA. V lost 2 bases, J lost 3 bases, and 13 bases lay in between. The CDR3 has 15 residues. Sequenced sample: peripheral blood. The rearrangement joins TRBV7-3 to TRBJ1-1, with D possibly TRBD1 on 5 matching bases. This TCR was recovered from a woman aged 65 to 85 with acute or convalescent COVID-19. CDR3 residues: CASSLLGSGDTEAFF. CDR3 sequence (DNA): TGTGCCAGCAGCTTACTGGGGTCGGGGGACACTGAAGCTTTCTTT.